The text below deals with one T cell receptor beta chain. Antigen unknown. The same CDR3 is also encoded by other DNA sequences in this sample. The PCR employed 60 Vbeta primers together with 13 Jbeta primers. Libraries were prepared by immunoSEQ multiplex PCR; TCRdb keeps only in-frame clonotypes and omits some of them. This sample has approximately 97,000 clones; roughly 73% occur once, and the top ten carry 3% to 4%. The record originates from a study of cytomegalovirus exposure and HLA in healthy donors. Study summary: Among 398 genotyped donors, about 83% fell in the Caucasian-associated ancestry cluster.

Whole-study results and caveats: Accurate HLA-A and HLA-B prediction from TCR beta sequences was reported for most subjects. Previous analysis showed most TCR beta V segments were productive about 87% or about 30% of the time.

CDR1 is SGHRS, CDR2 YFSETQ, per germline. Trimming cost V 0 bases and J 5 bases; bases outside gene matches: 1. CDR3 length: 15 residues. The sample consisted of PBMCs. The chain links TRBV5-1 to TRBJ2-5; TRBD2 aligns across 13 bases. This clonotype was sampled from a man in his forties or fifties in good health and CMV-seronegative. This CDR3 is CASSLGTSGGETQYF. The DNA of the CDR3 is TGCGCCAGCAGCTTGGGGACTAGCGGGGGTGAGACCCAGTACTTC. The full variable domain, in which reference TRBV5-1 and TRBJ2-5 provide the parts outside the CDR3, is KAGVTQTPRYLIKTRGQQVTLSCSPISGHRSVSWYQQTPGQGLQFLFEYFSETQRNKGNFPGRFSGRQFSNSRSEMNVSTLELGDSALYLCASSLGTSGGETQYFGPGTRLLVL.